What follows is one T cell receptor beta chain and its context. Antigen unknown. The record originates from a study of identical twins. General study results and limits: It was out-of-frame TCR alpha sharing in monozygotic twins that models underestimated. Cross-sectional statistical analysis, not tracking of the same donors, underpinned the conclusions.

The donor group consisted entirely of healthy Caucasians. TCRdb fed the 5' RACE reads into MiXCR, producing one record per CDR3 protein. The table has some 300,000 distinct CDR3 sequences, more than 9% seen once. The CDR3 consists of 14 residues. Per the germline V gene, CDR1 is SNHLY and CDR2 is FYNNEI. With 3 bases clipped from V and 4 bases from J, the junction kept 4 bases outside the gene matches. The sample also formed part of further work on yellow fever vaccine responses in identical twins. That publication notes: Reportedly, the T cell response mounted by twins to vaccine seemed partly convergent, partly personalized.

The chain employs TRBV2 and TRBJ2-5; 8 nucleotides match TRBD2. The specimen sequenced was CD8+ T cells sorted from blood. The receptor comes from a woman younger than 30 in good health. As DNA, the CDR3 is TGTGCCAGCAGTGACGGAGGACTAGCAGAGACCCAGTACTTC. Its protein is CASSDGGLAETQYF.